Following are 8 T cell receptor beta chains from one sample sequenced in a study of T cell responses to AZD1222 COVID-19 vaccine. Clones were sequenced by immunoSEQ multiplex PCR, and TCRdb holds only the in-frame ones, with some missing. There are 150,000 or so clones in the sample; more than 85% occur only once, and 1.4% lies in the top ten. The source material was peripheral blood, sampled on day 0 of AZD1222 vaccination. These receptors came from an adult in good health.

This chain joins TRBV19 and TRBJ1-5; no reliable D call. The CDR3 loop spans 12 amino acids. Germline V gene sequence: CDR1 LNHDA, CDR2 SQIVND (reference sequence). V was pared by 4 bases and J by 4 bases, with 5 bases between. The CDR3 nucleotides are TGTGCCAGTAGTAGAGGGAATCAGCCCCAGCATTTT. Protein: CASSRGNQPQHF.

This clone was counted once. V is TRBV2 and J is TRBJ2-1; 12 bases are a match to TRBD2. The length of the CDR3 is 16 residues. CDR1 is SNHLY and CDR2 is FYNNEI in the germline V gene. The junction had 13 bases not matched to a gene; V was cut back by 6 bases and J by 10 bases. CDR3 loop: CASRAPRGLAGNEQFF. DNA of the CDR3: TGTGCCAGCAGGGCGCCGAGAGGACTAGCGGGAAACGAGCAGTTCTTC. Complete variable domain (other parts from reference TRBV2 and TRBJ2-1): EPEVTQTPSHQVTQMGQEVILRCVPISNHLYFYWYRQILGQKVEFLVSFYNNEISEKSEIFDDQFSVERPDGSNFTLKIRSTKLEDSAMYFCASRAPRGLAGNEQFFGPGTRLTVL.

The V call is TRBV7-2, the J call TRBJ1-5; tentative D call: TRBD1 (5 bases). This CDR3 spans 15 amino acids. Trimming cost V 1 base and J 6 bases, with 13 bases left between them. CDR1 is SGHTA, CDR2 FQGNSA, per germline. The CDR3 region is CASSLVRAPGQPQHF. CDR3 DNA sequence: TGTGCCAGCAGCTTAGTCAGGGCCCCCGGTCAGCCCCAGCATTTT.

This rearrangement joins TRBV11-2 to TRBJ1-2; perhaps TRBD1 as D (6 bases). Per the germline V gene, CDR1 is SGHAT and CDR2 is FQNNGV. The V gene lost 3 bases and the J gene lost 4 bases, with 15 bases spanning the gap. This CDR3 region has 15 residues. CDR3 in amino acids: CASSFTGRGLYGYTF. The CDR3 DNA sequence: TGTGCCAGCAGCTTCACAGGGAGGGGTCTCTATGGCTACACCTTC.

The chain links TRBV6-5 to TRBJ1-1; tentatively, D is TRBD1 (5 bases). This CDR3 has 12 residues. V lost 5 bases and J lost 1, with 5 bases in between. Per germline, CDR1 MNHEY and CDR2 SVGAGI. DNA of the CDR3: TGTGCCAGCAGTACAGGGAACACTGAAGCTTTCTTT. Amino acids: CASSTGNTEAFF.

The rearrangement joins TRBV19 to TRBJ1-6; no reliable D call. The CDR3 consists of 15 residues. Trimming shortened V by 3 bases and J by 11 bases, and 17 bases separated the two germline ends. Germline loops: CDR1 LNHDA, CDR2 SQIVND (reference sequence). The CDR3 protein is CASSILSGGPAPLHF. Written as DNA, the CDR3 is TGTGCCAGTAGTATTCTATCTGGCGGCCCAGCACCCCTCCACTTT.

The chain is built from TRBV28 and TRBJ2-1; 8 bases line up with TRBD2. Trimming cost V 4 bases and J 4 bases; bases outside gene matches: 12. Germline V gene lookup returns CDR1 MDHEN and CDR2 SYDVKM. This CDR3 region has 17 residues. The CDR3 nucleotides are TGTGCCAGCAGTTCCCCAATAGGTAGCGGGAAGTACAATGAGCAGTTCTTC. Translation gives CASSSPIGSGKYNEQFF.

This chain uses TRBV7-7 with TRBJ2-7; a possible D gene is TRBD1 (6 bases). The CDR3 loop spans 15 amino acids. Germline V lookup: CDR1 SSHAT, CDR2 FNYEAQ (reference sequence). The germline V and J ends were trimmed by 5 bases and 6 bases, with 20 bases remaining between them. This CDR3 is CASSTAQGPLREQYF. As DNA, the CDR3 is TGTGCCAGCAGCACAGCACAGGGCCCGTTGCGCGAGCAGTACTTC. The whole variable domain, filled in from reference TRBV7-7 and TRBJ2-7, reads GAGVSQSPRYKVTKRGQDVTLRCDPISSHATLYWYQQALGQGPEFLTYFNYEAQPDKSGLPSDRFSAERPEGSISTLTIQRTEQRDSAMYRCASSTAQGPLREQYFGPGTRLTVT.